One T cell receptor beta chain is described in this entry. Its antigen remains unidentified. The ends lost 4 bases at V and 0 bases at J; junction bases unmatched: 4. CDR1 and CDR2 (germline): SGHRS, YFSETQ. The CDR3 consists of 14 residues. Data came from immunoSEQ multiplex PCR; TCRdb stores just in-frame clones and leaves some out. The sample records some 24,000 clones, under 80% being singletons. This record belongs to a study of vaccination effects on CD4 cells after COVID-19. In the study overall: The median interval between the second dose and post-vaccine sampling was 72 days. General observations from the study: There was marked clonal contraction among infection- and vaccine-induced clones late after vaccination.

Viral peptide pools were used in the ViraFEST assay to expand antigen-specific CD4+ T cells, and sequencing came afterward. On roughly day 9 of culture, CD4+ T cells were separated out. Either the BNT162b2 or mRNA-1273 vaccine was given to participants in two doses. Vaccinees lacked prior SARS-CoV-2 infection and tested negative for nucleocapsid antibodies. Replacing half the medium with IL-2 medium was done on days 3 and 7. The material was CD4+ T cells from PBMCs cultured with HCoV-NL63 spike peptides, obtained after COVID-19 vaccination. The chain joins TRBV5-1 to TRBJ2-7, with 7 bases fitting TRBD2. This sequence originates from a human donor who received a COVID-19 vaccine. The CDR3 spells CASSPRGSSYEQYF. Here the CDR3 DNA reads TGCGCCAGCAGCCCCCGCGGGAGCTCCTACGAGCAGTACTTC.